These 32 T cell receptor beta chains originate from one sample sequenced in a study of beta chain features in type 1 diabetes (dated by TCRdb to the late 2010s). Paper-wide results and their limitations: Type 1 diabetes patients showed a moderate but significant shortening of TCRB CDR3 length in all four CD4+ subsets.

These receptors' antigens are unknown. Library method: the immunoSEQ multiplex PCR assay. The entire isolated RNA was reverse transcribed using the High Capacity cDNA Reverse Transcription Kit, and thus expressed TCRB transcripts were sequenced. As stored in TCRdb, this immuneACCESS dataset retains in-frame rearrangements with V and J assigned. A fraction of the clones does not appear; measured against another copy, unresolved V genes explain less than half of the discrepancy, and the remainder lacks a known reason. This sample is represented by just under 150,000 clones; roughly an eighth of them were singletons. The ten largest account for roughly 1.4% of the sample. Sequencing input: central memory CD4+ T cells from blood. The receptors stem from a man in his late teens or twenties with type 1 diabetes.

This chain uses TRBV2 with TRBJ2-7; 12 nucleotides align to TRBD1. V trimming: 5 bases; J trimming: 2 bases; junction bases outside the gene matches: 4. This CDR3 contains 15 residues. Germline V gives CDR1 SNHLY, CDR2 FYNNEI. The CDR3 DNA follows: TGTGCCAGCAGTTCCGGGACAGGGGGCGCCTACGAGCAGTACTTC. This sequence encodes CASSSGTGGAYEQYF.

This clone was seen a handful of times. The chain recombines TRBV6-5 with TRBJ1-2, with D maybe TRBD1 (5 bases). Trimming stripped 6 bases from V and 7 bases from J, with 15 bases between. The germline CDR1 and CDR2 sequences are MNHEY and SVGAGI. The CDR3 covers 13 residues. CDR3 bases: TGTGCCAGCAGCATTTCCGACAGAAGTGGCTACACCTTC. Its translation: CASSISDRSGYTF.

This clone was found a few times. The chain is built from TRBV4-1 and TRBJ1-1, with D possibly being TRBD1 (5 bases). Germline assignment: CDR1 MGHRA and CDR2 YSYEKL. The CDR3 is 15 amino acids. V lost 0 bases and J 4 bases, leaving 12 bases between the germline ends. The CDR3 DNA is TGCGCCAGCAGCCAAGACAGGGTTGCGTCCACTGAAGCTTTCTTT. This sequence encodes CASSQDRVASTEAFF.

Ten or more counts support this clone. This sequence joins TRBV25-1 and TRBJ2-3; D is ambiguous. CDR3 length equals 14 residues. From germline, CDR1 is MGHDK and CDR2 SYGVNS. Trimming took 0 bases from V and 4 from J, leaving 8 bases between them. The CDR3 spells CASSEYLVPDTQYF. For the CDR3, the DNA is TGTGCCAGCAGTGAATACCTGGTCCCAGATACGCAGTATTTT.

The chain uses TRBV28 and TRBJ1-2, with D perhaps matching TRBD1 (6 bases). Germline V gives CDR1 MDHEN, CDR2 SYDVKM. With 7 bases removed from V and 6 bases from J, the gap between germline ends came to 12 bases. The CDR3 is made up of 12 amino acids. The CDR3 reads CASTIQGNGYTF. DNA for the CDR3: TGTGCCAGCACCATCCAGGGGAATGGCTACACCTTC.

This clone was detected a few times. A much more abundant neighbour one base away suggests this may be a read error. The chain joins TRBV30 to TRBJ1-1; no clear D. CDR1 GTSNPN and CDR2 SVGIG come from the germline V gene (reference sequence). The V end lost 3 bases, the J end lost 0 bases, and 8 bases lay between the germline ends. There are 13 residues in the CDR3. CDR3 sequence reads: CAWRRMLNTEAFF. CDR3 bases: TGTGCCTGGAGGCGGATGTTGAACACTGAAGCTTTCTTT.

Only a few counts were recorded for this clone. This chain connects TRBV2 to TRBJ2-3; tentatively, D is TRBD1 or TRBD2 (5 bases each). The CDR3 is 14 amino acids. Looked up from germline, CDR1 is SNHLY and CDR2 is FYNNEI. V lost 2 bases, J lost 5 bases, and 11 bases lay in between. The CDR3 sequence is CASSETGGGDTQYF. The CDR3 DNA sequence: TGTGCCAGCAGTGAAACAGGCGGAGGAGATACGCAGTATTTT.

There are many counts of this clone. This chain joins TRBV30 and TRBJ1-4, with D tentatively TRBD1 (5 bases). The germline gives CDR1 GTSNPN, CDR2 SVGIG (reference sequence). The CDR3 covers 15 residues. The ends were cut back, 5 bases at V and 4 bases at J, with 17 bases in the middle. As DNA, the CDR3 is TGTGCCTGGTCGCCCCGGGGCTACGGTAATGAAAAACTGTTTTTT. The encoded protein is CAWSPRGYGNEKLFF.

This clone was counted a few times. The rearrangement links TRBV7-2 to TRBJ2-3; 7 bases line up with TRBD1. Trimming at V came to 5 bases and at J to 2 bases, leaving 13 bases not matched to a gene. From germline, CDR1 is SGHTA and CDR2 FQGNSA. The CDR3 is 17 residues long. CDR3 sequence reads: CASSLRARDRYTDTQYF. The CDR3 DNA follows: TGTGCCAGCAGCCTCCGGGCCCGGGACAGATACACAGATACGCAGTATTTT.

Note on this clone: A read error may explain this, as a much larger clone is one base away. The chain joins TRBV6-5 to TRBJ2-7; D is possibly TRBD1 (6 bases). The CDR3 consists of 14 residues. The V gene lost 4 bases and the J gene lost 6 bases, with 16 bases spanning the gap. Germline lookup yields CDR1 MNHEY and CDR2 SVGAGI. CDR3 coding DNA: TGTGCCAGCAGTTTCAGGGGACCCGGCGGCGAGCAGTACTTC. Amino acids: CASSFRGPGGEQYF.

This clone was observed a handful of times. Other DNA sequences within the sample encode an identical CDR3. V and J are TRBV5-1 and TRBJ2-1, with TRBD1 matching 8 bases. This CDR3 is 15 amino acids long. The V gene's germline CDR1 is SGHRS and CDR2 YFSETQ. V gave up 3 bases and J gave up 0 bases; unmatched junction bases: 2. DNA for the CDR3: TGCGCCAGCAGCTCTGGACAGGGCTCCTACAATGAGCAGTTCTTC. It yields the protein CASSSGQGSYNEQFF. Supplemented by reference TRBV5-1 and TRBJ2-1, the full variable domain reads KAGVTQTPRYLIKTRGQQVTLSCSPISGHRSVSWYQQTPGQGLQFLFEYFSETQRNKGNFPGRFSGRQFSNSRSEMNVSTLELGDSALYLCASSSGQGSYNEQFFGPGTRLTVL.

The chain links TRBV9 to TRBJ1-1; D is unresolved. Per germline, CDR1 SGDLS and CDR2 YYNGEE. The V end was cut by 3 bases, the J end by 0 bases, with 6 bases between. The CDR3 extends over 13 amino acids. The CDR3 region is CASSATVNTEAFF. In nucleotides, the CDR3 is TGTGCCAGCAGCGCCACAGTGAACACTGAAGCTTTCTTT.

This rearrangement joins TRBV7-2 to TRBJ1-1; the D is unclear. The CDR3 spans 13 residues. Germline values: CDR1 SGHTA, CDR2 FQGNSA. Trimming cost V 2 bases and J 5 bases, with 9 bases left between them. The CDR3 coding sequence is TGTGCCAGCAGCTTAACCGGACCGACTGAAGCTTTCTTT. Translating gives CASSLTGPTEAFF.

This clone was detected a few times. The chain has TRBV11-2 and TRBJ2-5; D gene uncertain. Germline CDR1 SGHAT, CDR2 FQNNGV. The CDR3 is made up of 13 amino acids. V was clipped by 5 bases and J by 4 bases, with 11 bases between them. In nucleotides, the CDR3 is TGTGCCAGCAGCGAAGGGCAGGTAGAGACCCAGTACTTC. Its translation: CASSEGQVETQYF.

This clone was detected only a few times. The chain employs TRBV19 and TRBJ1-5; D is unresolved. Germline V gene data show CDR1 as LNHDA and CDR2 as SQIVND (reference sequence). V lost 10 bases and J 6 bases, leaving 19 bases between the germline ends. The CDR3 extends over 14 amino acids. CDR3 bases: TGTGCCACCAGCACTGGGGTACCGGGTCAGCCCCAGCATTTT. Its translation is CATSTGVPGQPQHF.

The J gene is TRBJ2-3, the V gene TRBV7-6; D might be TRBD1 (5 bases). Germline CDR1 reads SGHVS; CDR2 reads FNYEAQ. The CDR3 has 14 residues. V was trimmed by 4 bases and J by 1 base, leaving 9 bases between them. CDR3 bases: TGTGCCAGCAGCTCCAAACAGGGCACAGATACGCAGTATTTT. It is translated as CASSSKQGTDTQYF.

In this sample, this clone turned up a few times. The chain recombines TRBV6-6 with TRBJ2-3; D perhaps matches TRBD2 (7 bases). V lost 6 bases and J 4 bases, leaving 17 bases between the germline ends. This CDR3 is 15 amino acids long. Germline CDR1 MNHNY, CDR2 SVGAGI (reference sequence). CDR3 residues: CASSIQRGAPDTQYF. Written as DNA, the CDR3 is TGTGCCAGCAGCATTCAACGGGGGGCCCCAGATACGCAGTATTTT.

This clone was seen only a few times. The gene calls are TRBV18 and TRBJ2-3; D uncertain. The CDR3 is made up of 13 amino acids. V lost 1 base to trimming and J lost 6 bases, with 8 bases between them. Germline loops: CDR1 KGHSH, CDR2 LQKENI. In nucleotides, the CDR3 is TGTGCCAGCTCACCACAGAGCTTGGATACGCAGTATTTT. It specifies CASSPQSLDTQYF. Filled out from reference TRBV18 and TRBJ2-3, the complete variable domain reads NAGVMQNPRHLVRRRGQEARLRCSPMKGHSHVYWYRQLPEEGLKFMVYLQKENIIDESGMPKERFSAEFPKEGPSILRIQQVVRGDSAAYFCASSPQSLDTQYFGPGTRLTVL.

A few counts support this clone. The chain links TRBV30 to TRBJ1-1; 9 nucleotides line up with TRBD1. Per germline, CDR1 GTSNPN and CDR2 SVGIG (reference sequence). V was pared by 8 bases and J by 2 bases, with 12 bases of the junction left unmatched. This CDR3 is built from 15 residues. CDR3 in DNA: TGTGCCGTGAGTGTACAGGGGGCTTTCAACACTGAAGCTTTCTTT. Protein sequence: CAVSVQGAFNTEAFF.

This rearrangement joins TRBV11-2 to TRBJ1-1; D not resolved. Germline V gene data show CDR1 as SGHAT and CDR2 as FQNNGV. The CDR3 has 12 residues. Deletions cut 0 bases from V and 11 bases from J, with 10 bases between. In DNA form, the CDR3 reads TGTGCCAGCAGCTTAGATGTCCACTCCGCTTTCTTT. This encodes CASSLDVHSAFF.

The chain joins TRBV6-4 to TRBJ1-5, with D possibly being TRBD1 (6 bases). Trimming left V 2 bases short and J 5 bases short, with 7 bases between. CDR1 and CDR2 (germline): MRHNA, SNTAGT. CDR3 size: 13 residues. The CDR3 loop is CASSDGQHQPQHF. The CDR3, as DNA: TGTGCCAGCAGTGACGGACAGCATCAGCCCCAGCATTTT.

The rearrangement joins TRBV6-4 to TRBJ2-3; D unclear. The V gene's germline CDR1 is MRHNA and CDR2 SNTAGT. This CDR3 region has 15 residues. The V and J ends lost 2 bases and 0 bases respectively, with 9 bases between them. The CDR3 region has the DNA TGTGCCAGCAGTGACCTCGGCGCGAGCACAGATACGCAGTATTTT. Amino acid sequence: CASSDLGASTDTQYF.

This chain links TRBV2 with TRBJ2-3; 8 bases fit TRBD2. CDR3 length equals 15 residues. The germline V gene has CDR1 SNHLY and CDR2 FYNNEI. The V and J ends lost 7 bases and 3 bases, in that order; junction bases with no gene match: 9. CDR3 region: CASKSEGLETDTQYF. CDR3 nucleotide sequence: TGTGCCAGCAAAAGTGAGGGACTAGAAACAGATACGCAGTATTTT.

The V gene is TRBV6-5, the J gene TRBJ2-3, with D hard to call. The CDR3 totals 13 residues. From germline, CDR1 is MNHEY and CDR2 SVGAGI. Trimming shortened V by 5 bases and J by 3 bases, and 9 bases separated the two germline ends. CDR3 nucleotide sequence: TGTGCCAGCAGTCCCCATCTTACAGATACGCAGTATTTT. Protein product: CASSPHLTDTQYF.

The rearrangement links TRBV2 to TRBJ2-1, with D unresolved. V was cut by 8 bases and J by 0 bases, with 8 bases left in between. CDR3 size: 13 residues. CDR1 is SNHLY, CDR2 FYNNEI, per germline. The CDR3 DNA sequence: TGTGCCAGCGGCGTTGGCTCCTACAATGAGCAGTTCTTC. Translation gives CASGVGSYNEQFF.

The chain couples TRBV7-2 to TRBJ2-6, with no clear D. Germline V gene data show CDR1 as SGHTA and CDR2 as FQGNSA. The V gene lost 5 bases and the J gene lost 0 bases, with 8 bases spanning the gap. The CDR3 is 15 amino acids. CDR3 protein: CASSPQFSGANVLTF. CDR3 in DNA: TGTGCCAGCAGCCCGCAGTTCTCTGGGGCCAACGTCCTGACTTTC.

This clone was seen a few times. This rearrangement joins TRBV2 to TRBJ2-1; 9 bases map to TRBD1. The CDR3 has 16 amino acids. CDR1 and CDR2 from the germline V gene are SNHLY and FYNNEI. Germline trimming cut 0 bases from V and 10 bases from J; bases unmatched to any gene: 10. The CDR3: CASSEAWTGDRKEQFF. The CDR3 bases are TGTGCCAGCAGTGAAGCCTGGACAGGGGACAGGAAAGAGCAGTTCTTC.

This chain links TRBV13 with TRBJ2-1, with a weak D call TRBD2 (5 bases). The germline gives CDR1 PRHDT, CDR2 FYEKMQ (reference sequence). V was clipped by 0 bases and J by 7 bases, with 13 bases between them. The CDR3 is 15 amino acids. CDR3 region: CASSLGVMSGNEQFF. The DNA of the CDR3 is TGTGCCAGCAGCTTAGGAGTCATGTCGGGAAATGAGCAGTTCTTC.

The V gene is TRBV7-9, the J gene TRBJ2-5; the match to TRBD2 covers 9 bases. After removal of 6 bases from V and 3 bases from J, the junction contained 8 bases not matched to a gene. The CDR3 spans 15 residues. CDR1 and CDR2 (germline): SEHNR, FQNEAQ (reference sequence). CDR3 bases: TGTGCCAGCAGTCGACCGGGACTAGCAAAAGAGACCCAGTACTTC. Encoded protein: CASSRPGLAKETQYF.

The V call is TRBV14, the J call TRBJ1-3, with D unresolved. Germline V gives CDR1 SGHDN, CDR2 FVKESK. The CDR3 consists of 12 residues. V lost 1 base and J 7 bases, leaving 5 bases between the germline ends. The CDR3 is CASSQGFNTIYF. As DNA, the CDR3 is TGTGCCAGCAGCCAAGGTTTCAACACCATATATTTT. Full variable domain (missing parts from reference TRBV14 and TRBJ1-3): EAGVTQFPSHSVIEKGQTVTLRCDPISGHDNLYWYRRVMGKEIKFLLHFVKESKQDESGMPNNRFLAERTGGTYSTLKVQPAELEDSGVYFCASSQGFNTIYFGEGSWLTVV.

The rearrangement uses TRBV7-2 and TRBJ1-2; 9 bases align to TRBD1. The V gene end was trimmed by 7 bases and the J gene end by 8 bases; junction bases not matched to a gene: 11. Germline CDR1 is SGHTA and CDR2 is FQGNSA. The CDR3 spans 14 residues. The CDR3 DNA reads TGTGCCAGCACCCCCGGGGACAGGGCAGGCGGCTACACCTTC. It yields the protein CASTPGDRAGGYTF. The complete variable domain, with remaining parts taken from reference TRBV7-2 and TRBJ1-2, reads GAGVSQSPSNKVTEKGKDVELRCDPISGHTALYWYRQSLGQGLEFLIYFQGNSAPDKSGLPSDRFSAERTGGSVSTLTIQRTQQEDSAVYLCASTPGDRAGGYTFGSGTRLTVV.

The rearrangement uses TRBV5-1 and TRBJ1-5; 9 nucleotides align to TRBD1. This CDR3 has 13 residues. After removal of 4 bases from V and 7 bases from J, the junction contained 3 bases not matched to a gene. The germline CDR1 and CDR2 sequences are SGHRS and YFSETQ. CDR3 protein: CASSQTGGQPQHF. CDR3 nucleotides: TGCGCCAGCAGCCAGACAGGGGGACAGCCCCAGCATTTT.